This T cell receptor (beta chain) was sequenced during a study of early T cells in non-severe SARS-CoV-2 infection. V gave up 6 bases and J gave up 4 bases, with 15 bases separating them. Germline values: CDR1 ENHRY, CDR2 SYGVKD. CDR3 length: 15 residues. TCRdb independently ran MiXCR on the 5' RACE reads; one entry per CDR3 protein. The profile shows 65,000 to 90,000 distinct CDR3 sequences, more than 9% of them singletons. This clonotype was counted between two and nine times. This chain uses TRBV10-3 with TRBJ2-2, with D perhaps TRBD1 (5 bases). Material: whole blood. The TCR comes from an adult who was a healthcare worker with PCR-confirmed SARS-CoV-2 infection or an uninfected control (not recorded which). CDR3 residues: CAIRDQGRVTGELFF. CDR3 coding DNA: TGTGCCATCAGGGATCAGGGTCGAGTCACCGGGGAGCTGTTTTTT.